A selection of T cell receptor beta chains follows, all from one sample in a study of molecular identifiers for immune sequencing clone quantification. MiXCR was run by TCRdb on the PCR reads, yielding one entry per CDR3 protein. The sample lists about 640,000 distinct CDR3 sequences, approximately 20% occurring once. Sequences were obtained from naive CD8+ T cells from blood, with Jurkat cell RNA spiked in. Receptors were obtained from a human donor in good health. Some libraries in this study had Jurkat cell RNA spiked in. Both conserved end residues are part of each CDR3. The D gene is left open where the match is weak. A clone size is listed for some rows: how often the clone was seen (once, few, many), or a class if it is expanded.

cdr3_nt cdr3_aa j_call clone_size v_call d_call
TGTGCCAGCAGTGACGGGAGTGGGTACGAGCAGTACTTC CASSDGSGYEQYF TRBJ2-7 many TRBV25-1 -
TGCAGCGTTGAAGGACAGGGGGGGAATGAGCAGTTCTTC CSVEGQGGNEQFF TRBJ2-1 many TRBV29-1 TRBD1
TGTGCCAGCACTAAGGAGGGGACTAGGAGCAATCAGCCCCAGCATTTT CASTKEGTRSNQPQHF TRBJ1-5 many TRBV28 -
TGTGCCAGCAGCTTAGAATTCGCGCGGGGGATTTACAATGAGCAGTTCTTC CASSLEFARGIYNEQFF TRBJ2-1 few TRBV7-8 TRBD2
TGTGCCAGCAGCCCCGACAGATGTGTTTCACCCCTCCACTTT CASSPDRCVSPLHF TRBJ1-6 - TRBV3-2 -
TGTGCCAGCAGGTCAACAGTAACCCTTGTAGCGGGACCGAACACCGGGGAGCTGTTTTTT CASRSTVTLVAGPNTGELFF TRBJ2-2 - TRBV6-2/TRBV6-3 TRBD2
TGTGCCAGCCTAGGTTTGATGGGCCCCGTCTACGAGCAGTACTTC CASLGLMGPVYEQYF TRBJ2-7 few TRBV28 -
TGTGCCTGGAGTGACGGGACAGGGTTCCACGAGCAGTACTTC CAWSDGTGFHEQYF TRBJ2-7 many TRBV30 TRBD1
TGCGCCAGCAGCCAACACCCTCCGGGACGGGGAACTGAAGCTTTCTTT CASSQHPPGRGTEAFF TRBJ1-1 - TRBV4-3 -
TGTGCCAGCAGTTTTTTGGAGGGGCGTGAGACCCAGTACTTC CASSFLEGRETQYF TRBJ2-5 few TRBV12-3/TRBV12-4 -
TGTGCCAGCAGTTTCGGACAGGAGACATATGGCTACACCTTC CASSFGQETYGYTF TRBJ1-2 many TRBV12-3/TRBV12-4 TRBD1
TGTGCCAGCAGTGAAGACAGGGGACTATCCGGCTACGAGCAGTACTTC CASSEDRGLSGYEQYF TRBJ2-7 - TRBV2 -
TGTGCCAGCAGCCCAGGGGTTCAGAACGAGCAGTACTTC CASSPGVQNEQYF TRBJ2-7 - TRBV7-9 -
TGTGCCAGCAGCCCCAGACGGGGTCCGGGGCACACAGATACGCAGTATTTT CASSPRRGPGHTDTQYF TRBJ2-3 many TRBV7-2 -
TGTGCCAGCAGCTTGTGGGGGGATGGTGGTACGCAGTATTTT CASSLWGDGGTQYF TRBJ2-3 - TRBV5-4 -
TGCAGTGCTAGAGTATTCGGTAGCGGGGCCCCCGGGGAGCTGTTTTTT CSARVFGSGAPGELFF TRBJ2-2 few TRBV20-1 TRBD2
TGTGCCAGCAGCGTTATCTCAGTCATGAACACTGAAGCTTTCTTT CASSVISVMNTEAFF TRBJ1-1 many TRBV9 -
TGTACCAGCAGTCCCCCCGGGACAGGGGCCTACGAGCAGTACTTC CTSSPPGTGAYEQYF TRBJ2-7 - TRBV27 TRBD1
TGTGCCAGCAGTGAAGTGGGGGCCGGGACTGAAGCTTTCTTT CASSEVGAGTEAFF TRBJ1-1 many TRBV6-1 -
TGTGCCAGCAGTTCTTTTGTGGGAGGAGGAGAGACCCAGTACTTC CASSSFVGGGETQYF TRBJ2-5 - TRBV12-3/TRBV12-4 -
TGTGCCAGCAGCCTAACTCGGGAGGGTACAGATACGCAGTATTTT CASSLTREGTDTQYF TRBJ2-3 many TRBV6-5 TRBD2
TGTGCCAGCAGCCGCGGGACAGACCAGTACTTC CASSRGTDQYF TRBJ2-7 many TRBV7-9 -
TGTGCCAGTAGAGGGACTAGCGGGAGTTTGTACGAGCAGTACTTC CASRGTSGSLYEQYF TRBJ2-7 few TRBV19 TRBD2
TGTGCCAGCAGCACCCGACAGGGGGGACCCTACGAGCAGTACTTC CASSTRQGGPYEQYF TRBJ2-7 - TRBV3-1 TRBD1
TGTGCCAGCAGCTTAGCATTGAATGGGAACACTGAAGCTTTCTTT CASSLALNGNTEAFF TRBJ1-1 many TRBV11-2 -
TGTGCCAGCAGCTTAGCTACAGTCCAAAATGAGCAGTTCTTC CASSLATVQNEQFF TRBJ2-1 many TRBV11-2 -
TGCAGTGCTAGATCCGGACTAGCGGGGACCCAAGAGACCCAGTACTTC CSARSGLAGTQETQYF TRBJ2-5 few TRBV20-1 TRBD2
TGTGCCAGCACGCTGAGTAGGACGGAGAGGAGAGTCGGGAACTACGAGCAGTACTTC CASTLSRTERRVGNYEQYF TRBJ2-7 - TRBV6-4 -
TGCGCCACCTCACGGCTGGTTGGCACAGATACGCAGTATTTT CATSRLVGTDTQYF TRBJ2-3 many TRBV4-3 -
TGTGCCAGTAGTATGGGCAGGGAGGGTTCCTACGAGCAGTACTTC CASSMGREGSYEQYF TRBJ2-7 many TRBV19 TRBD2
TGTGCCAGCGGGGACAGGGGTAACACCGGGGAGCTGTTTTTT CASGDRGNTGELFF TRBJ2-2 many TRBV19 TRBD1
TGTGCCAGCAGTCTTAGCGGGGGCCTTACGCAGTATTTT CASSLSGGLTQYF TRBJ2-3 many TRBV6-2/TRBV6-3 TRBD2
TGCAGTGCCCGCTGGGAGCTCACCGGGGAGCTGTTTTTT CSARWELTGELFF TRBJ2-2 many TRBV20-1 -
TGTGCCACTTCCGGGAGACTAAAGGATACGCAGTATTTT CATSGRLKDTQYF TRBJ2-3 - TRBV19 -
TGTGCCAGCAGCTTAGATAGCTCCTCTGGAAACACCATATATTTT CASSLDSSSGNTIYF TRBJ1-3 many TRBV3-1 -
TGTGCCAGCAGCTTAGCCCAAGGACTAGCGGGAGCTTACGAGCAGTACTTC CASSLAQGLAGAYEQYF TRBJ2-7 - TRBV11-1 TRBD2
TGTGCCAGCAGCGTAGATGGGGGAGAGGGCACAGATACGCAGTATTTT CASSVDGGEGTDTQYF TRBJ2-3 - TRBV9 -
TGTGCCTGGGGCACGGGACTAGTGTTTCGAGATACGCAGTATTTT CAWGTGLVFRDTQYF TRBJ2-3 - TRBV30 TRBD2
TGTGCCAGCTCACCGGAGGTCCAATTAGCGGAGACCCAGTACTTC CASSPEVQLAETQYF TRBJ2-5 many TRBV18 -
TGTGCCACCTGGGGCAGCGAGCAGTACTTC CATWGSEQYF TRBJ2-7 few TRBV6-2/TRBV6-3 -
TGTGCCACCTCAGGAGGCACTGAAGCTTTCTTT CATSGGTEAFF TRBJ1-1 - TRBV27 -
TGTGCCAGCAGTTGGGGCCAGGGAAGCTCTGGAAACACCATATATTTT CASSWGQGSSGNTIYF TRBJ1-3 few TRBV6-2/TRBV6-3 -
TGCAGTGCTAGAGTCACGGGGTACGAGCAGTACTTC CSARVTGYEQYF TRBJ2-7 many TRBV20-1 -
TGCGCCAGCAGCCAAGGGGACAGGGGAGGCAATCAGCCCCAGCATTTT CASSQGDRGGNQPQHF TRBJ1-5 many TRBV4-1 TRBD1
TGCGCCAGCAGCGAATCTGGGGCAATTACCGGGGAGCTGTTTTTT CASSESGAITGELFF TRBJ2-2 few TRBV4-3 -
TGTGCCAGCAGTGGGGGGGGGGCGGGCTCGTACTTC CASSGGGAGSYF TRBJ2-7 - TRBV12-3/TRBV12-4 -
TGCAGTGCTAGAGATGTAACTAGCGGATACGAGCAGTACTTC CSARDVTSGYEQYF TRBJ2-7 many TRBV20-1 TRBD2
TGTGCCAGCTCACGAATCTCAGAGGGCAATCAGCCCCAGCATTTT CASSRISEGNQPQHF TRBJ1-5 many TRBV18 -
TGTGCCAGCAGTATTAATCCGGGAGTGGAGACCCAGTACTTC CASSINPGVETQYF TRBJ2-5 many TRBV6-6 -